The clone carrying this TCR beta chain was seen more than once but under ten times. V lost 4 bases to trimming and J lost 4 bases; unmatched junction nucleotides: 3. Germline-derived CDR1 and CDR2 are MGHRA and YSYEKL. The CDR3 contains 13 residues. These data belong to a study of cytomegalovirus exposure and HLA in healthy donors. The PCR contained 60 Vbeta and 13 Jbeta primers. The method was immunoSEQ multiplex PCR; TCRdb's version includes in-frame clones alone and lacks a portion of them. The sample shows 95,000 to 150,000 clones, 80% to 85% of them seen only once. The specimen sequenced was PBMCs. The chain combines TRBV4-1 with TRBJ2-7; 8 positions match TRBD1. This clonotype originated in a woman between 40 and 55 years old in good health and CMV-seronegative. Here the CDR3 DNA reads TGCGCCAGCAGCCTTCGACAGGGGTACGAGCAGTACTTC. This translates into CASSLRQGYEQYF.